One sample yielded the 28 T cell receptor beta chains listed below, sequenced in a study of blood T cells in healthy people across ages. The use of a sample-barcoded 5' primer and a J-beta primer mix characterized a second PCR of roughly 6 to 11 cycles. TCRdb used MiXCR to reprocess the 5' RACE reads, holding one entry per CDR3 protein. The repertoire has about 680,000 distinct CDR3 sequences, roughly 50% of them found once; the top ten carry roughly 31%. The specimen was blood. These TCRs come from an older woman in good health.

The rearrangement uses TRBV20-1 and TRBJ2-1, with D possibly TRBD1 on 5 matching bases. From germline, CDR1 is DFQATT and CDR2 SNEGSKA (reference sequence). With 4 bases removed from V and 9 bases from J, the gap between germline ends came to 10 bases. The CDR3 has 11 amino acids. The CDR3 coding sequence is TGCAGTGCTATTAGGGGAACTGAGCAGTTCTTC. Its translation is CSAIRGTEQFF.

This chain connects TRBV28 to TRBJ2-1; 9 nucleotides match TRBD1. J lost 8 bases, V lost 6 bases, and 11 bases had no gene match. The CDR3 contains 15 residues. The V gene's germline CDR1 is MDHEN and CDR2 SYDVKM. CDR3 loop: CASSFPGTGSYEQFF. For the CDR3, the DNA is TGTGCCAGCAGCTTTCCCGGGACAGGGAGCTATGAGCAGTTCTTC.

V is TRBV20-1 and J is TRBJ2-5; maybe TRBD2 (6 bases). The tail of the sequence fits TRBJ2-7 better, so the J call may be wrong. This CDR3 has 11 residues. Germline assignment: CDR1 DFQATT and CDR2 SNEGSKA (reference sequence). CDR3 nucleotide sequence: TGCAGTGCTGGGCTAGCGATCGAGCAGTACTTC. Its protein is CSAGLAIEQYF.

The chain carries TRBV7-2 and TRBJ2-1; 7 bases align to TRBD2. The CDR3 spans 16 residues. Germline V gene lookup returns CDR1 SGHTA and CDR2 FQGNSA. V lost 1 base, J lost 4 bases, and 7 bases stayed unmatched. The CDR3 protein is CASSLGTSAQYNEQFF. CDR3 nucleotides: TGTGCCAGCAGCTTAGGAACTAGCGCACAATACAATGAGCAGTTCTTC.

This chain connects TRBV7-2 to TRBJ2-1, with TRBD2 as a possible D gene (6 bases). Germline loops: CDR1 SGHTA, CDR2 FQGNSA. The CDR3 sequence is 15 residues long. V lost 4 bases, J lost 6 bases, and 16 bases lay in between. CDR3 nucleotides: TGTGCCAGCAGCTCGACTAGTAGTCAAGCCAATGAGCAGTTCTTC. Translating gives CASSSTSSQANEQFF.

J is TRBJ2-7 and V is TRBV6-6, with D uncertain. The CDR3 is 13 residues long. The V gene lost 7 bases and the J gene lost 0 bases, with 10 bases spanning the gap. Germline CDR1 is MNHNY and CDR2 is SVGAGI (reference sequence). Here the CDR3 reads CASKVENSYEQYF. In DNA, the CDR3 is TGTGCCAGCAAAGTGGAGAACTCCTACGAGCAGTACTTC.

V usage is TRBV7-3 and J usage is TRBJ2-1; D gene ambiguous. The CDR3 covers 15 residues. V was clipped by 5 bases and J by 6 bases, with 17 bases between them. Germline loops: CDR1 SGHTA, CDR2 FQGTGA. The CDR3: CASSVSAGGSNEQFF. The DNA for the CDR3 is TGTGCCAGCAGCGTATCCGCCGGCGGCAGCAATGAGCAGTTCTTC.

This chain connects TRBV6-2 or TRBV6-3 to TRBJ1-1; TRBD1 matches at 9 bases. Losses at the gene ends were 7 bases for V and 6 bases for J; bases not matched to a gene: 3. CDR3 length: 12 residues. CDR1 MNHEY and CDR2 SVGEGT come from the germline V gene. The CDR3 sequence: CASKRQGAEAFF. The CDR3 DNA sequence: TGTGCCAGCAAAAGACAGGGGGCTGAAGCTTTCTTT.

This clonotype was observed a single time. A much larger clone differs by one base, so this may be a read error. V and J are TRBV27 and TRBJ1-1, with D possibly being TRBD1 (5 bases). The germline gives CDR1 MNHEY, CDR2 SMNVEV (reference sequence). The CDR3 contains 13 residues. Between the trimmed V and J ends, which lost 6 bases and 1 base, there was a span of 9 bases. CDR3 loop: CASRFQGNTEAFF. CDR3 DNA sequence: TGTGCCAGCAGGTTTCAGGGGAACACTGAAGCTTTCTTT.

The rearrangement joins TRBV20-1 to TRBJ1-1; no clear D. This CDR3 has 13 amino acids. Germline CDR1 is DFQATT and CDR2 is SNEGSKA (reference sequence). The V end was cut by 2 bases, the J end by 1 base, with 8 bases between. The CDR3 loop is CSARSQANTEAFF. CDR3 sequence (DNA): TGCAGTGCTAGAAGCCAGGCGAACACTGAAGCTTTCTTT.

This clonotype turned up a few times. This chain connects TRBV12-3 or TRBV12-4 to TRBJ2-3; 8 nucleotides align to TRBD1. After removal of 6 bases from V and 2 bases from J, the junction contained 4 bases not matched to a gene. CDR3 length: 14 amino acids. The CDR3 sequence: CASRTGQDTDTQYF. In DNA form, the CDR3 reads TGTGCCAGCAGGACGGGACAGGACACAGATACGCAGTATTTT.

The V and J genes are TRBV24-1 and TRBJ2-1, with 8 bases identical to TRBD2. Germline CDR1 and CDR2: KGHDR and SFDVKD. The CDR3 has 20 residues. The V gene end was trimmed by 0 bases and the J gene end by 4 bases; junction bases not matched to a gene: 16. CDR3 DNA: TGTGCCACCAGTGATTTGCGGAGGGGTCCCGGGACTAGAAATTACAATGAGCAGTTCTTC. It encodes CATSDLRRGPGTRNYNEQFF.

This clonotype showed up just once. The chain links TRBV5-1 to TRBJ1-4; perhaps TRBD1 as D (5 bases). V lost 0 bases, J lost 6 bases, and 18 bases lay in between. There are 17 residues in the CDR3. Germline CDR1 is SGHRS and CDR2 is YFSETQ. The CDR3, as DNA: TGCGCCAGCAGCTTGGGCCTCCGGACAACCGGAGATGAAAAACTGTTTTTT. Its protein is CASSLGLRTTGDEKLFF. Supplemented by reference TRBV5-1 and TRBJ1-4, the full variable domain reads KAGVTQTPRYLIKTRGQQVTLSCSPISGHRSVSWYQQTPGQGLQFLFEYFSETQRNKGNFPGRFSGRQFSNSRSEMNVSTLELGDSALYLCASSLGLRTTGDEKLFFGSGTQLSVL.

Comment on this clonotype: It may be a read error: a sequence one base away is much more abundant. The CDR3 here is CAISESTEAQYF. In DNA, the CDR3 is TGTGCCATCAGTGAGTCGACGGAGGCCCAGTACTTC. The V gene is TRBV10-3, the J gene TRBJ2-5; a weak D match, TRBD2 (5 bases). Germline CDR1 ENHRY, CDR2 SYGVKD. The CDR3 extends over 12 amino acids. The V gene lost 0 bases and the J gene lost 9 bases, with 8 bases spanning the gap.

The V call is TRBV4-2, the J call TRBJ2-5; D is undetermined. The J call may be wrong; the DNA end is better matched by TRBJ2-4. The CDR3 runs to 14 residues. Germline CDR1 is LGHNA and CDR2 is YNFKEQ. The CDR3 here is CASSQDGQRNIQYF. CDR3 sequence (DNA): TGTGCCAGCAGCCAAGATGGTCAGAGAAACATTCAGTACTTC.

This chain links TRBV6-1 with TRBJ2-7; D perhaps matches TRBD1 (6 bases). The CDR3 loop spans 15 amino acids. The V end was cut by 5 bases, the J end by 3 bases, with 17 bases between. The germline V gene has CDR1 MNHNS and CDR2 SASEGT. The DNA of the CDR3 is TGTGCCAGCAGTTGGCGCCAGGGGCCCCGCTACGAGCAGTACTTC. Encoded protein: CASSWRQGPRYEQYF.

V is TRBV9 and J is TRBJ1-2; 8 bases are a match to TRBD1. Germline V gene sequence: CDR1 SGDLS, CDR2 YYNGEE. The J segment lost 7 bases and the V segment lost 6 bases, leaving 11 bases of the junction unmatched. This CDR3 has 14 residues. The DNA of the CDR3 is TGTGCCAGCACCCCCACCGGGACAGGCTTTGGCTACACCTTC. This translates into CASTPTGTGFGYTF. The full variable domain, its missing parts supplied by reference TRBV9 and TRBJ1-2, is DSGVTQTPKHLITATGQRVTLRCSPRSGDLSVYWYQQSLDQGLQFLIQYYNGEERAKGNILERFSAQQFPDLHSELNLSSLELGDSALYFCASTPTGTGFGYTFGSGTRLTVV.

In this sample, this clonotype turned up a few times. In DNA, the CDR3 is TGTGCCAGCAGCTCCCGGGACAAAACCTACGAGCAGTACTTC. As protein: CASSSRDKTYEQYF. This chain uses TRBV7-9 with TRBJ2-7, with D perhaps matching TRBD1 (6 bases). The CDR3 is 14 amino acids. The germline V gene has CDR1 SEHNR and CDR2 FQNEAQ (reference sequence). The ends were cut back, 4 bases at V and 2 bases at J, with 12 bases in the middle.

Only a few counts were recorded for this clonotype. This chain links TRBV27 with TRBJ2-7; 7 positions match TRBD2. The V gene end was trimmed by 1 base and the J gene end by 0 bases; junction bases not matched to a gene: 6. This CDR3 region has 16 residues. Germline CDR1 and CDR2: MNHEY and SMNVEV (reference sequence). As DNA, the CDR3 is TGTGCCAGCAGTTTATATGGGCGGGGGAGCTCCTACGAGCAGTACTTC. This translates into CASSLYGRGSSYEQYF.

V gene TRBV9 combines with J gene TRBJ1-1, with unresolved D. V was clipped by 0 bases and J by 3 bases, with 6 bases between them. CDR1 and CDR2 (germline): SGDLS, YYNGEE. This CDR3 comprises 13 residues. The CDR3 loop reads CASSVDGHTEAFF. The CDR3 DNA is TGTGCCAGCAGCGTAGATGGGCACACTGAAGCTTTCTTT. The variable domain in full, with the rest retrieved from reference TRBV9 and TRBJ1-1, is DSGVTQTPKHLITATGQRVTLRCSPRSGDLSVYWYQQSLDQGLQFLIQYYNGEERAKGNILERFSAQQFPDLHSELNLSSLELGDSALYFCASSVDGHTEAFFGQGTRLTVV.

Concerning this clonotype: This may be a read error: a much more frequent sequence differs by one nucleotide. This chain joins TRBV7-9 and TRBJ2-3; the D gene is possibly TRBD2 (6 bases). This CDR3 spans 16 amino acids. From germline, CDR1 is SEHNR and CDR2 FQNEAQ (reference sequence). V was trimmed by 5 bases and J by 2 bases, leaving 17 bases between them. The DNA of the CDR3 is TGTGCCAGCAGCAACAACCGTGGGGGGATCACAGATACGCAGTATTTT. Encoded protein: CASSNNRGGITDTQYF.

This clonotype was counted a few times. The V and J genes are TRBV5-1 and TRBJ1-2, with a weak D call TRBD1 (6 bases). The germline V and J ends were trimmed by 0 bases and 4 bases, with 10 bases remaining between them. The CDR3 covers 14 residues. Germline CDR1 is SGHRS and CDR2 is YFSETQ. CDR3 coding DNA: TGCGCCAGCAGCTTGGAACAGGGCGGCTATGGCTACACCTTC. This translates into CASSLEQGGYGYTF.

This clonotype was counted only a few times. The chain recombines TRBV5-1 with TRBJ2-5, with a weak D call TRBD1 (5 bases). Trimming removed 3 bases at V and 11 bases at J, with 23 bases between. This CDR3 is built from 15 residues. Germline V lookup: CDR1 SGHRS, CDR2 YFSETQ. CDR3 protein: CASSSDPGIPFDQYF. DNA of the CDR3: TGCGCCAGCAGCTCAGACCCAGGGATTCCCTTCGATCAGTACTTC.

This clonotype turned up a few times. This sequence joins TRBV7-2 and TRBJ1-1; D possibly corresponds to TRBD1 (5 bases). The V end was cut by 5 bases, the J end by 5 bases, with 9 bases between. Germline CDR1 and CDR2: SGHTA and FQGNSA. CDR3 size: 12 residues. The CDR3 bases are TGTGCCAGCAGCGAGGGGTTAACTGAAGCTTTCTTT. Its translation: CASSEGLTEAFF.

This clonotype was detected a few times. This chain joins TRBV29-1 and TRBJ2-7; 8 positions agree with TRBD2. The CDR3 is 15 amino acids. Germline V gives CDR1 SQVTM, CDR2 ANQGSEA. V lost 4 bases to trimming and J lost 0 bases; unmatched junction nucleotides: 8. CDR3 bases: TGCAGCGTTGTCCGGGGGGGGGAAAGCTCCTACGAGCAGTACTTC. Amino acid sequence: CSVVRGGESSYEQYF.

The chain links TRBV7-2 to TRBJ2-1; 7 bases are shared with TRBD1. Losses at the gene ends were 5 bases for V and 6 bases for J; bases not matched to a gene: 16. The CDR3 has 17 residues. CDR1 SGHTA and CDR2 FQGNSA come from the germline V gene. The CDR3 DNA reads TGTGCCAGCAGCCGCAGGGGGAGTACTAGTGGTGCCAATGAGCAGTTCTTC. Translation: CASSRRGSTSGANEQFF.

The V call is TRBV7-2, the J call TRBJ2-1, with D possibly matching TRBD2 (6 bases). CDR3 size: 16 residues. Germline CDR1 and CDR2: SGHTA and FQGNSA. The V end was cut by 5 bases, the J end by 2 bases, with 16 bases between. This CDR3 is CASSPQAGLTYNEQFF. The CDR3 nucleotides are TGTGCCAGCAGCCCCCAAGCGGGTTTAACCTACAATGAGCAGTTCTTC.

This clonotype showed up just a few times. The chain links TRBV4-3 to TRBJ1-2; possibly TRBD1 for D (5 bases). The V and J ends lost 0 bases and 4 bases respectively, with 12 bases between them. The length of the CDR3 is 15 residues. Looked up from germline, CDR1 is LGHNA and CDR2 is YSLEER. CDR3 protein: CASSQDGGVGYGYTF. The CDR3 DNA reads as TGCGCCAGCAGCCAAGATGGGGGGGTGGGCTATGGCTACACCTTC.